These 32 T cell receptor beta chains originate from one sample sequenced in a study of cytotoxic CD8 clonotypes in ibrutinib-treated CLL. Here immunoSEQ multiplex PCR was the method, and the copy in TCRdb shows in-frame clones only, minus some. The sample holds roughly 300,000 clones, 70% to 80% seen once. The sequenced sample was PBMCs, obtained at disease progression, from a patient treated with ibrutinib. The source of these receptors is a human donor with chronic lymphocytic leukemia.

This chain links TRBV7-8 with TRBJ1-2; 7 nucleotides align to TRBD1. This CDR3 region has 13 residues. CDR1 is SGHVS and CDR2 is FQNEAQ in the germline V gene. V dropped 5 bases and J dropped 5; count of bases not matched to a gene: 5. The CDR3 DNA is TGTGCCAGCAGCACACGGACAGGTTATGGCTACACCTTC. It encodes CASSTRTGYGYTF.

The chain employs TRBV5-4 and TRBJ2-3; tentatively, D is TRBD2 (5 bases). This CDR3 is 13 amino acids long. V was clipped by 4 bases and J by 3 bases, with 9 bases between them. Germline values: CDR1 SGHNT, CDR2 YYREEE (reference sequence). The CDR3 is CASSRESTDTQYF. In DNA form, the CDR3 reads TGTGCCAGCAGCCGGGAATCTACAGATACGCAGTATTTT.

V gene TRBV4-1 combines with J gene TRBJ1-2; D ambiguous. CDR3 size: 14 residues. Per the germline V gene, CDR1 is MGHRA and CDR2 is YSYEKL. Trimming removed 4 bases from V and 0 bases from J, with 9 bases in between. Here the CDR3 reads CASSRERANYGYTF. The CDR3 coding sequence is TGCGCCAGCAGCCGCGAGCGGGCTAACTATGGCTACACCTTC.

The chain uses TRBV6-5 and TRBJ1-1; D gene ambiguous. Trimming pared 1 base from V and 5 bases from J, leaving 8 bases between. Germline CDR1 reads MNHEY; CDR2 reads SVGAGI. The CDR3 sequence is 13 residues long. The CDR3 DNA reads TGTGCCAGCAGTTACTTAGGGTCGACTGAAGCTTTCTTT. It is translated as CASSYLGSTEAFF.

The CDR3 bases are TGCGCCAGCAGTCCGACAGCTACCCCTGGGGAGACCCAGTACTTC. Amino acid sequence: CASSPTATPGETQYF. The chain is built from TRBV10-2 and TRBJ2-5; D perhaps matches TRBD1 (5 bases). This CDR3 is 15 amino acids long. V gave up 5 bases and J gave up 5 bases, with 18 bases separating them. CDR1 WSHSY and CDR2 SAAADI come from the germline V gene.

The rearrangement links TRBV20-1 to TRBJ2-5; D gene uncertain. Germline lookup yields CDR1 DFQATT and CDR2 SNEGSKA (reference sequence). The CDR3 runs to 10 residues. The V gene lost 6 bases and the J gene lost 5 bases, with 7 bases spanning the gap. CDR3 sequence reads: CSAGLETQYF. In DNA form, the CDR3 reads TGCAGTGCAGGGCTGGAGACCCAGTACTTC.

This chain links TRBV25-1 with TRBJ1-5; tentatively, D is TRBD1 (5 bases). CDR1 is MGHDK and CDR2 is SYGVNS in the germline V gene. The CDR3 consists of 14 residues. With 2 bases removed from V and 5 bases from J, the gap between germline ends came to 10 bases. CDR3 sequence: CASSEGGGYQPQHF. The CDR3 DNA is TGTGCCAGCAGTGAAGGGGGGGGGTATCAGCCCCAGCATTTT.

This sequence joins TRBV6-6 and TRBJ2-3; D perhaps matches TRBD2 (5 bases). The CDR3 contains 14 residues. The germline V and J ends were trimmed by 3 bases and 4 bases, with 11 bases remaining between them. Germline assignment: CDR1 MNHNY and CDR2 SVGAGI (reference sequence). The CDR3 DNA reads as TGTGCCAGCAGTTATGGAGGAAGGGCAGATACGCAGTATTTT. Residues: CASSYGGRADTQYF.

The chain carries TRBV6-5 and TRBJ1-6; D gene uncertain. In germline, CDR1 is MNHEY, CDR2 SVGAGI. CDR3 size: 15 residues. Trimming removed 5 bases from V and 8 bases from J, with 16 bases in between. CDR3 nucleotides: TGTGCCAGCAGTCGCTCTACGACCGCCGATTCACCCCTCCACTTT. It yields the protein CASSRSTTADSPLHF.

V gene TRBV15 combines with J gene TRBJ1-5; TRBD1 aligns across 8 bases. V lost 2 bases, J lost 7 bases, and 13 bases stayed unmatched. From germline, CDR1 is LNHNV and CDR2 YYDKDF (reference sequence). This CDR3 region has 17 residues. The CDR3 spells CATSRRLGQGDGQPQHF. The CDR3 DNA reads TGTGCCACCAGCAGACGGTTAGGACAGGGTGACGGACAGCCCCAGCATTTT.

J is TRBJ1-5 and V is TRBV27; D remains ambiguous. The germline V gene has CDR1 MNHEY and CDR2 SMNVEV (reference sequence). There are 14 residues in the CDR3. Trimming took off 2 bases at V and 4 bases at J, with 9 bases between the two ends. CDR3 protein: CASSLAGVNQPQHF. CDR3 nucleotides: TGTGCCAGCAGTTTAGCGGGAGTTAATCAGCCCCAGCATTTT.

The chain combines TRBV2 with TRBJ2-7; 10 positions match TRBD2. The germline CDR1 and CDR2 sequences are SNHLY and FYNNEI. The CDR3 spans 12 residues. J lost 12 bases, V lost 5 bases, and 7 bases had no gene match. CDR3 DNA sequence: TGTGCCAGCAGTAATAGCGGGGGGTCACGGTACTTC. It yields the protein CASSNSGGSRYF.

The chain joins TRBV2 to TRBJ2-1, with D possibly being TRBD1 (5 bases). The CDR3 has 15 residues. V was cut by 4 bases and J by 5 bases, with 15 bases left in between. Germline V CDR1 and CDR2: SNHLY, FYNNEI. DNA for the CDR3: TGTGCCAGCAGTGCATCCAGGGTACGGAACAATGAGCAGTTCTTC. Protein sequence: CASSASRVRNNEQFF.

This clone qualifies as medium-sized. The chain is built from TRBV4-3 and TRBJ2-1; 9 nucleotides match TRBD2. The V gene's germline CDR1 is LGHNA and CDR2 YSLEER. This CDR3 is built from 21 residues. The J segment lost 0 bases and the V segment lost 0 bases, leaving 15 bases of the junction unmatched. The CDR3 sequence is CASSQDLIGASGISSYNEQFF. The CDR3 DNA reads TGCGCCAGCAGCCAAGATTTGATAGGGGCTAGCGGGATTAGCTCCTACAATGAGCAGTTCTTC.

On this clone: The sample carries other DNA sequences with the same CDR3. The rearrangement uses TRBV20-1 and TRBJ2-1; D perhaps matches TRBD1 (5 bases). The V end was cut by 3 bases, the J end by 10 bases, with 10 bases between. Germline V gives CDR1 DFQATT, CDR2 SNEGSKA (reference sequence). This CDR3 comprises 11 residues. CDR3 DNA: TGCAGTGCTAGGGGGCTGGGCGAGCAGTTCTTC. It specifies CSARGLGEQFF.

V gene TRBV11-3 combines with J gene TRBJ1-1; a possible D gene is TRBD1 (5 bases). This CDR3 comprises 12 residues. Trimming cost V 4 bases and J 7 bases, with 10 bases left between them. Germline V gene data show CDR1 as SGHNT and CDR2 as YENEEA. In DNA form, the CDR3 reads TGTGCCAGCAGCTCGGACGGACATGAAGCTTTCTTT. The encoded protein is CASSSDGHEAFF.

As DNA, the CDR3 is TGTGCCAGCAGTCAACAGGTCCAAGAGACCCAGTACTTC. The encoded protein is CASSQQVQETQYF. The chain carries TRBV28 and TRBJ2-5; maybe TRBD1 (5 bases). V dropped 5 bases and J dropped 1 base, with 8 bases sitting between them. The CDR3 runs 13 residues. In germline, CDR1 is MDHEN, CDR2 SYDVKM.

The chain couples TRBV4-1 to TRBJ1-4, with 9 bases lining up with TRBD1. This CDR3 has 15 amino acids. Germline V gives CDR1 MGHRA, CDR2 YSYEKL. V gave up 8 bases and J gave up 2 bases; unmatched junction bases: 6. The CDR3 DNA follows: TGCGCCAGCCGGACAGGGGTCTTGACTAATGAAAAACTGTTTTTT. Translating gives CASRTGVLTNEKLFF.

The rearrangement uses TRBV6-4 and TRBJ1-1; D call uncertain. The germline V gene has CDR1 MRHNA and CDR2 SNTAGT. Trimming took off 5 bases at V and 1 base at J, with 8 bases between the two ends. The CDR3 is made up of 13 amino acids. DNA for the CDR3: TGTGCCAGCAGTAGCCGGCAGAACACTGAAGCTTTCTTT. Protein product: CASSSRQNTEAFF.

This clone was counted a single time. J is TRBJ2-7 and V is TRBV4-3; 8 nucleotides align to TRBD1. V dropped 4 bases and J dropped 0; count of bases not matched to a gene: 8. The CDR3 consists of 16 residues. Germline lookup yields CDR1 LGHNA and CDR2 YSLEER. Here the CDR3 reads CASSPEVDRASYEQYF. The CDR3 DNA is TGCGCCAGCAGCCCAGAGGTGGACAGGGCCTCCTACGAGCAGTACTTC.

The rearrangement links TRBV18 to TRBJ2-7; D unresolved. The CDR3 length is 14 residues. V was pared by 0 bases and J by 3 bases, with 9 bases between. Germline lookup yields CDR1 KGHSH and CDR2 LQKENI. The CDR3, as DNA: TGTGCCAGCTCACCACCAGCACAATACTACGAGCAGTACTTC. This encodes CASSPPAQYYEQYF.

V usage is TRBV27 and J usage is TRBJ2-2, with D perhaps being TRBD1 or TRBD2 (7 bases each). The CDR3 has 18 amino acids. Germline loops: CDR1 MNHEY, CDR2 SMNVEV (reference sequence). Trimming pared 0 bases from V and 6 bases from J, leaving 20 bases between. CDR3 bases: TGTGCCAGCAGTTTATCGACCGTAGGGGGCGGGAGTGCCGGGGAGCTGTTTTTT. Translated: CASSLSTVGGGSAGELFF.

The chain employs TRBV4-2 and TRBJ1-2; D is unresolved. Germline lookup yields CDR1 LGHNA and CDR2 YNFKEQ. The CDR3 contains 14 residues. V lost 1 base, J lost 1 base, and 7 bases lay in between. CDR3 protein: CASSQVRDNYGYTF. CDR3 sequence (DNA): TGTGCCAGCAGCCAAGTTAGAGATAACTATGGCTACACCTTC.

In DNA, the CDR3 is TGTGCCAGTAAACTAGCCTCTCAGAACACCGGGGAGCTGTTTTTT. Translated: CASKLASQNTGELFF. The rearrangement links TRBV2 to TRBJ2-2; a weak D match, TRBD2 (6 bases). V lost 9 bases and J lost 1, with 15 bases in between. Germline V gene sequence: CDR1 SNHLY, CDR2 FYNNEI. CDR3 length equals 15 residues. The whole variable domain, filled in from reference TRBV2 and TRBJ2-2, reads EPEVTQTPSHQVTQMGQEVILRCVPISNHLYFYWYRQILGQKVEFLVSFYNNEISEKSEIFDDQFSVERPDGSNFTLKIRSTKLEDSAMYFCASKLASQNTGELFFGEGSRLTVL.

The chain uses TRBV10-2 and TRBJ1-2, with TRBD1 as a possible D gene (6 bases). Germline assignment: CDR1 WSHSY and CDR2 SAAADI. The CDR3 length is 14 residues. V was cut by 6 bases and J by 2 bases, with 13 bases left in between. The CDR3 DNA reads as TGCGCCAGCAGAGCCGGGACAAGCAACTATGGCTACACCTTC. This sequence encodes CASRAGTSNYGYTF.

The chain links TRBV11-2 to TRBJ1-1, with D uncertain. V lost 0 bases, J lost 4 bases, and 9 bases lay in between. CDR1 is SGHAT, CDR2 FQNNGV, per germline. The CDR3 has 14 amino acids. CDR3 sequence (DNA): TGTGCCAGCAGCTTAGATCTCGTTGGCACTGAAGCTTTCTTT. This codes for CASSLDLVGTEAFF. Full variable domain (rest looked up from reference TRBV11-2 and TRBJ1-1): EAGVAQSPRYKIIEKRQSVAFWCNPISGHATLYWYQQILGQGPKLLIQFQNNGVVDDSQLPKDRFSAERLKGVDSTLKIQPAKLEDSAVYLCASSLDLVGTEAFFGQGTRLTVV.

The J gene is TRBJ1-5, the V gene TRBV6-5; possible D gene TRBD1, 5 bases. Germline lookup yields CDR1 MNHEY and CDR2 SVGAGI. The CDR3 length is 16 residues. Trimming removed 3 bases at V and 1 base at J, with 13 bases between. The CDR3 protein is CASSYGGEISNQPQHF. The CDR3 nucleotides are TGTGCCAGCAGTTATGGGGGGGAAATAAGCAATCAGCCCCAGCATTTT.

The J gene is TRBJ1-1, the V gene TRBV5-8; D is ambiguous. This CDR3 is built from 14 residues. CDR1 is SGHTS, CDR2 YDEGEE, per germline. The V end was cut by 5 bases, the J end by 4 bases, with 15 bases between. CDR3 sequence: CASRVIYGGTEAFF. CDR3 bases: TGTGCCAGCAGAGTAATCTACGGCGGCACTGAAGCTTTCTTT.

CDR3 protein: CASSESGLAPYF. The CDR3 DNA is TGTGCCAGCAGTGAATCGGGACTAGCACCGTATTTT. The V gene is TRBV2, the J gene TRBJ2-3; 9 bases are a match to TRBD2. Germline loops: CDR1 SNHLY, CDR2 FYNNEI. The CDR3 loop spans 12 amino acids. With V trimmed by 2 bases and J by 14 bases, 5 bases remained unmatched.

In this sample, this clone turned up a few times. V gene TRBV11-2 combines with J gene TRBJ2-5, with D perhaps TRBD1 (6 bases). The CDR3 has 13 amino acids. V lost 3 bases to trimming and J lost 9 bases, with 14 bases between them. Germline V gene data show CDR1 as SGHAT and CDR2 as FQNNGV. The CDR3 loop reads CASSFDRSGAQYF. The CDR3 bases are TGTGCCAGCAGCTTCGACCGGTCAGGGGCCCAGTACTTC. The complete variable domain, with remaining parts taken from reference TRBV11-2 and TRBJ2-5, reads EAGVAQSPRYKIIEKRQSVAFWCNPISGHATLYWYQQILGQGPKLLIQFQNNGVVDDSQLPKDRFSAERLKGVDSTLKIQPAKLEDSAVYLCASSFDRSGAQYFGPGTRLLVL.

The chain carries TRBV4-1 and TRBJ1-1; no reliable D call. Germline lookup yields CDR1 MGHRA and CDR2 YSYEKL. V dropped 3 bases and J dropped 5 bases, with 7 bases sitting between them. CDR3 length equals 12 residues. CDR3 sequence (DNA): TGCGCCAGCAGCCAGACGGGGACTGAAGCTTTCTTT. Protein product: CASSQTGTEAFF.

This rearrangement joins TRBV9 to TRBJ1-3, with D uncertain. CDR1 is SGDLS, CDR2 YYNGEE, per germline. There are 16 residues in the CDR3. The V and J ends lost 0 bases and 1 base respectively, with 11 bases between them. CDR3 bases: TGTGCCAGCAGCGTAGCTGGGATCCTTTCTGGAAACACCATATATTTT. Translated, it gives CASSVAGILSGNTIYF.